The rows below give T cell receptor beta chains drawn from one sample of a study of blood T cell repertoires in COVID-19. The method was immunoSEQ multiplex PCR; TCRdb's version includes in-frame clones alone and lacks a portion of them. The sample holds about 190,000 clones, 84% seen once. The sample consisted of PBMCs or T cells enriched from blood (not recorded which). These receptors were obtained from a woman in her 30s who had recovered from COVID-19. Each CDR3 is given with its conserved first and last residue. A D gene is named only where the DNA matches it firmly. Expanded clones are given a class, and other clones once, few, many or no size at all.

>TRBV5-4|TRBJ1-1|NA|12|NA
CASSSQGTEAFF
TGTGCCAGCAGCTCCCAGGGCACTGAAGCTTTCTTT
>TRBV25-1|TRBJ1-3|NA|15|TRBD1
CASSARDRAGNTIYF
TGTGCCAGCAGTGCCAGGGACAGGGCTGGAAACACCATATATTTT
>TRBV28|TRBJ2-1|NA|14|TRBD2
CASSLRGLENEQFF
TGTGCCAGCAGTTTACGAGGACTAGAAAATGAGCAGTTCTTC
>TRBV15|TRBJ1-5|NA|17|NA
CATSRDLGTAGNQPQHF
TGTGCCACCAGCAGAGATTTGGGTACGGCGGGTAATCAGCCCCAGCATTTT
>TRBV6-5|TRBJ1-4|NA|15|TRBD1
CASSYSGTGGEKLFF
TGTGCCAGCAGTTACTCGGGGACAGGGGGCGAAAAACTGTTTTTT
>TRBV10-1|TRBJ1-1|NA|14|TRBD1
CASSGDRAGTEAFF
TGCGCCAGCAGTGGGGACAGGGCGGGCACTGAAGCTTTCTTT
>TRBV7-8|TRBJ1-5|NA|19|NA
CASSPVYSGEGYSNQPQHF
TGTGCCAGCAGCCCAGTTTATAGTGGGGAGGGCTATAGCAATCAGCCCCAGCATTTT
>TRBV5-1|TRBJ2-1|NA|15|TRBD1
CASSWDRGSYNEQFF
TGCGCCAGCAGCTGGGACAGGGGGTCCTACAATGAGCAGTTCTTC
>TRBV28|TRBJ1-2|once|13|TRBD1
CASRTTGSYGYTF
TGTGCCAGCAGGACGACAGGGAGCTATGGCTACACCTTC
>TRBV11-3|TRBJ2-1|NA|15|TRBD2
CASSLKLAGGSEQFF
TGTGCCAGCAGCTTAAAGCTAGCGGGAGGGTCTGAGCAGTTCTTC
>TRBV12-3/TRBV12-4|TRBJ2-7|NA|11|NA
CASSQGYEQYF
TGTGCCAGCTCTCAGGGCTACGAGCAGTACTTC
>TRBV28|TRBJ2-3|NA|16|TRBD2
CATLGAGGPSTDTQYF
TGTGCCACCTTAGGGGCGGGAGGGCCGAGCACAGATACGCAGTATTTT
>TRBV19|TRBJ2-1|NA|12|TRBD1
CASRDRGDEQFF
TGTGCCAGCCGGGACAGGGGCGATGAGCAGTTCTTC
>TRBV9|TRBJ2-5|many|16|TRBD1
CASSDNQQGPQETQYF
TGTGCCAGCAGCGACAATCAACAGGGGCCCCAAGAGACCCAGTACTTC
>TRBV6-1|TRBJ1-5|NA|16|TRBD1
CASSAYRQGVDQPQHF
TGTGCCAGCAGTGCCTACCGTCAGGGGGTCGATCAGCCCCAGCATTTT
>TRBV10-3|TRBJ1-1|NA|15|TRBD1
CAISADRVLYTEAFF
TGTGCCATCAGTGCTGACAGGGTTTTATACACTGAAGCTTTCTTT
>TRBV7-3|TRBJ1-5|once|17|TRBD1
CASSLSAGQGRNQPQHF
TGTGCCAGCAGCTTATCCGCCGGACAGGGCCGAAATCAGCCCCAGCATTTT
>TRBV18|TRBJ1-1|NA|16|TRBD1
CASSPPSSQGIAEAFF
TGTGCCAGCTCACCACCGTCCTCACAGGGGATCGCTGAAGCTTTCTTT
>TRBV9|TRBJ2-3|many|15|NA
CASSVRLVGTDTQYF
TGTGCCAGCAGCGTCCGACTAGTGGGCACAGATACGCAGTATTTT
>TRBV5-5|TRBJ1-2|NA|14|NA
CASSWGTSNYGYTF
TGTGCCAGCAGCTGGGGGACATCCAACTATGGCTACACCTTC
>TRBV9|TRBJ1-3|many|15|NA
CASSAVSGSGNTIYF
TGTGCCAGCAGCGCCGTCTCGGGCTCTGGAAACACCATATATTTT
>TRBV4-2|TRBJ2-3|NA|14|NA
CASSQDGQGDTQYF
TGTGCCAGCAGCCAAGATGGGCAGGGAGATACGCAGTATTTT
>TRBV2|TRBJ1-2|NA|14|NA
CASSPVQSEDGYTF
TGTGCCAGCAGCCCGGTGCAGAGCGAGGATGGCTACACCTTC
>TRBV19|TRBJ2-5|NA|13|TRBD2
CASRLAGQETQYF
TGTGCCAGTAGGTTAGCGGGACAAGAGACCCAGTACTTC
>TRBV7-2|TRBJ1-5|few|14|NA
CASSLNRANQPQHF
TGTGCCAGCAGCTTAAACAGAGCTAATCAGCCCCAGCATTTT
>TRBV7-9|TRBJ2-1|NA|16|NA
CASSLLGVIAYNEQFF
TGTGCCAGCAGCTTATTAGGGGTGATAGCCTACAATGAGCAGTTCTTC
>TRBV20-1|TRBJ2-3|NA|16|TRBD2
CSASILAGGRGDTQYF
TGCAGTGCTAGTATACTAGCGGGAGGGCGGGGAGATACGCAGTATTTT
>TRBV18|TRBJ2-5|NA|16|TRBD2
CASSPGIAGGRETQYF
TGTGCCAGCTCTCCAGGAATAGCGGGGGGACGAGAGACCCAGTACTTC
>TRBV5-1|TRBJ2-5|NA|16|TRBD2
CASSLPQRGDQETQYF
TGCGCCAGCAGCTTGCCCCAGCGGGGGGACCAAGAGACCCAGTACTTC
>TRBV28|TRBJ1-1|NA|18|TRBD1
CASSNPRTAGTANTEAFF
TGTGCCAGCTCAAACCCGCGTACCGCCGGGACAGCGAACACTGAAGCTTTCTTT
>TRBV5-1|TRBJ2-3|NA|16|TRBD2
CASSFLAGSSTDTQYF
TGCGCCAGCAGCTTTTTAGCGGGGAGCAGCACAGATACGCAGTATTTT
>TRBV19|TRBJ2-3|NA|17|TRBD2
CASSLYLAGTSTDTQYF
TGTGCCAGTAGCCTCTATCTAGCGGGGACTAGCACAGATACGCAGTATTTT
>TRBV7-2|TRBJ1-2|NA|14|NA
CASSLALGGNGYTF
TGTGCCAGCAGCTTAGCCTTGGGGGGGAATGGCTACACCTTC
>TRBV3-1/TRBV3-2|TRBJ1-2|NA|13|TRBD1
CASSPGQGYGYTF
TGTGCCAGCAGCCCCGGACAGGGCTATGGCTACACCTTC
>TRBV5-4|TRBJ2-6|NA|15|NA
CASKQGSSGANVLTF
TGTGCCAGCAAGCAGGGGAGCTCTGGGGCCAACGTCCTGACTTTC
>TRBV7-2|TRBJ2-3|NA|14|TRBD2
CASSLGLAGDTQYF
TGTGCCAGCAGCTTAGGGCTAGCGGGAGATACGCAGTATTTT
>TRBV4-2|TRBJ1-3|few|14|NA
CASSQDQFRNTIYF
TGTGCCAGCAGCCAAGATCAATTCAGAAACACCATATATTTT
>TRBV7-2|TRBJ2-7|NA|14|NA
CASSLLPSDYEQYF
TGTGCCAGCAGCTTACTCCCTTCAGACTACGAGCAGTACTTC
>TRBV10-3|TRBJ1-5|NA|14|TRBD1
CAISEYRGNQPQHF
TGTGCCATCAGTGAATACAGGGGAAATCAGCCCCAGCATTTT
>TRBV20-1|TRBJ2-3|NA|11|NA
CSANLGGTQYF
TGCAGTGCAAACTTAGGGGGTACGCAGTATTTT
>TRBV4-1|TRBJ2-7|NA|16|NA
CASSPGTFFHSYEQYF
TGCGCCAGCAGCCCCGGGACTTTCTTTCATTCCTACGAGCAGTACTTC
>TRBV5-1|TRBJ1-5|few|15|NA
CASSLGVADGQPQHF
TGCGCCAGCAGCTTGGGTGTAGCGGACGGGCAGCCCCAGCATTTT
>TRBV12-3/TRBV12-4|TRBJ1-1|NA|13|NA
CASSLDRDTEAFF
TGTGCCAGCAGTTTAGACAGGGACACTGAAGCTTTCTTT
>TRBV7-2|TRBJ2-1|NA|14|TRBD2
CASSPTSFYNEQFF
TGTGCCAGCAGCCCGACTAGCTTCTACAATGAGCAGTTCTTC
>TRBV27|TRBJ2-7|NA|17|TRBD2
CASSLLRGGSSSYEQYF
TGTGCCAGCAGTTTACTCCGGGGGGGGTCTAGCTCCTACGAGCAGTACTTC
>TRBV2|TRBJ2-2|NA|16|TRBD2
CASRATSGRATGELFF
TGTGCCAGCAGGGCTACTAGCGGGAGGGCCACCGGGGAGCTGTTTTTT
>TRBV14|TRBJ1-1|NA|16|NA
CASSQDRRGRVTEAFF
TGTGCCAGCAGCCAAGATCGTAGGGGGAGGGTGACTGAAGCTTTCTTT